This TCR beta chain was sequenced during a study of cytomegalovirus exposure and HLA in healthy donors. For the study at large: Unique TCR beta sequences numbering some 120 million came from around 180 million T cells in an earlier analysis. Genetic ancestry analysis placed approximately 78% of the 300 to 400 donors that were genotyped in the Caucasian-associated cluster. The study's findings and limits: Reported results showed that the classifier diagnosed cytomegalovirus status with high specificity and sensitivity. Common viral pathogens (according to a later analysis) appeared linked to several of the most significant clusters.

Germline CDR1 and CDR2: MNHEY and SVGAGI. The CDR3 totals 15 residues. Trimming left V 6 bases short and J 3 bases short, with 17 bases between. The PCR ran on 60 Vbeta and 13 Jbeta primers. Clones were sequenced by immunoSEQ multiplex PCR, and TCRdb holds only the in-frame ones, with some missing. The table includes about 200,000 clones, approximately 78% detected once. Notes on this clone: Its antigen is not known.

The sequence was collected from a woman in her thirties or forties in good health and CMV-seronegative. The sample was PBMCs. The chain links TRBV6-5 to TRBJ1-2; D is perhaps TRBD1 (5 bases). The CDR3 sequence is CASSRGRGGDYGYTF. The CDR3 nucleotides read TGTGCCAGCAGCCGCGGACGGGGAGGGGACTATGGCTACACCTTC.